This record covers a single T cell receptor beta chain. The data derive from a study of cytomegalovirus exposure and HLA in healthy donors. The PCR had 60 Vbeta and 13 Jbeta primers. Sequenced by immunoSEQ multiplex PCR; TCRdb stores in-frame clones only, minus some. The sample carries roughly 100,000 clones, around 73% recorded once. Trimming left V 1 base short and J 2 bases short, with 6 bases between. Germline V gene lookup returns CDR1 KGHSH and CDR2 LQKENI. CDR3 length: 13 residues. This chain connects TRBV18 to TRBJ2-7; D unresolved. Sequencing input: PBMCs. The source is a man in his thirties or forties in good health and CMV-seronegative. DNA for the CDR3: TGTGCCAGCTCACCACTAGGAGCCTACGAGCAGTACTTC. It is translated as CASSPLGAYEQYF.